The present TCR beta chain was sequenced within a study of T cell repertoires in cytomegalovirus infection. Across the whole study: Indicated by public TCR beta signatures were CMV infection and matching HLA type.

From the reads, TCRdb called clonotypes with MiXCR, one entry per CDR3 protein. The table includes 380,000 or so distinct CDR3 sequences, about 35% detected once. As regards this clonotype: Its antigen is unknown.

This clonotype was obtained from a human donor in good health (CMV status not recorded). Some clones in this sample may be carry-over from other donors' samples. The sample consisted of cultured PBMCs, taken from culture after CMV antigen stimulation.

CDR3 in DNA: TGTGCCAGCAGTTCGATAGCGGGAATCCGGGACAATGAGCAGTTCTTC. Translating it yields CASSSIAGIRDNEQFF. The chain uses TRBV12-3 or TRBV12-4 and TRBJ2-1, with TRBD2 matching 8 bases. The CDR3 length is 16 residues. The junction had 10 bases not matched to a gene; V was cut back by 4 bases and J by 5 bases.